A single T cell receptor beta chain is shown here with its context. The target antigen is unknown. This entry comes from a study of cytotoxic CD8 clonotypes in ibrutinib-treated CLL. General observations from the study: Sustained-remission and progressing patients diverged in sampling times.

The method was immunoSEQ multiplex PCR; TCRdb's version includes in-frame clones alone and lacks a portion of them. This sample has 110,000 to 150,000 clones, with under 95% found just once. Germline CDR1 is SGHTS and CDR2 is YDEGEE. The CDR3 runs to 11 residues. Trimming removed 1 base from V and 7 bases from J, with 3 bases in between. The TCR was taken from a human donor with chronic lymphocytic leukemia. The sample in question was PBMCs, obtained after 12 months of ibrutinib treatment. This chain joins TRBV5-8 and TRBJ1-3, with no clear D. The CDR3 region is CASSLLNTIYF. CDR3 in DNA: TGTGCCAGCAGCTTGTTGAACACCATATATTTT.